This TCR beta chain derives from a study of shared clonotypes between healthy human individuals (dated by TCRdb to about 2020). With respect to the entire study: A couple of women and a few men aged 18 to 49 years were included in the cohort. Per donor, leukapheresis produced somewhere between about 0.94 and 9.5 billion PBMCs. Different laboratories and diverse techniques were used to prepare libraries and sequence TCR repertoires, to increase sequencing depth and limit assay-specific biases. Per donor, three plates each were used for CD4 naive and CD4 memory, two for CD8 naive, and one for CD8 memory. To estimate repertoire size and how much clonotype sharing occurs between individuals, the study deeply sequenced the blood TCR repertoires of about five healthy adults.

TCR CDR3 regions were amplified from genomic DNA by multiplex PCR using the deep immunoSEQ assay. For each cell subset, the extracted genomic DNA was distributed evenly across all wells of several immunoSEQ 96-well plates, and each plate served as one replicate. For sorted subsets, approximately 200 ng of genomic DNA, equivalent to 25,000 to 35,000 T cell genomes, went into each replicate PCR. Purified libraries were quantified with a Qubit 3.0 fluorometer, sized on a Bioanalyzer 2100, and re-quantified with the KAPA Library Quantification kit. A separate single-read 150-cycle Illumina NextSeq 550 flow cell was used to sequence each immunoSEQ 96-well plate. On the authors' methods: Because only junctional sequences without quality scores were contained in the immunoSEQ output, filtering matching that applied to full-length reads could not be performed. Sequences were annotated with PyIR, a Python wrapper for IgBLAST v1.9, and V/J genes and CDR3 were assigned using IMGT germline references. Reads were removed for weak V/J assignments (E-value above 1e-6), missing CDR3, stop codons, out-of-frame junctions, or ambiguous translated residues. V3J clonotypes were defined as sequences sharing the same inferred V gene, J gene, and CDR3 amino acid sequence. Percentage overlap between repertoires was computed as shared unique clonotypes divided by the size of the smaller repertoire. RTK rarefaction, the Chao1 estimator, and Recon v2.1 estimates of unobserved clonotypes were used to assess repertoire richness. Generation probabilities for all TCRbeta clonotypes obtained by the gDNA method from several donors were computed using OLGA. TCRdb's version of the immuneACCESS table is confined to in-frame rearrangements and falls short of the full clone set. An unresolved V gene accounts for under half of the shortfall where checked; the remainder is of unknown origin. The V and J calls and clone size are taken from that table; D and trimming were inferred from the DNA. The sample yields roughly 2.1 million clones; roughly 91% were counted once. Of the sample, more than 1.5% falls within the top ten clones.

The investigation overall reported the following: Clonotypes shared by all four sorted-subset donors showed higher generation probabilities than non-shared clonotypes. Based on pairwise subsampling, the degree of clonotype sharing among donors was expected to be affected by sequencing depth. Because the study included only a small number of donors, the genetic and exposure-history diversity represented was limited. Rarefaction of sorted-subset datasets indicated incomplete sequencing despite the large sequencing depth. Estimated clonotype richness was generally larger for naive than for memory subsets. About 5% of naive CD4, 3.5% of naive CD8, 2.3% of memory CD4, and over 0.35% of memory CD8 clonotypes were shared across several donors. Sampling was limited to blood, and TCR repertoires in tissue likely differ from TCR repertoires in blood.

Per the germline V gene (reference sequence), MNHEY is the CDR1 and SMNVEV is the CDR2. V sheds 5 bases and J sheds 1 base, leaving 8 bases between their ends. From the cysteine up to the phenylalanine, the CDR3 has a length of 13 residues. Only the CDR3 region is kept as DNA, spanning 39 bases read in frame from base 1. For the CD8 naive samples, CD45RO-negative cells were positively selected for CCR7, yielding a CD45RA+CCR7+ population from which TemRA cells were excluded. The donors were healthy, HIV-negative adults who had no recently reported acute infections or vaccinations. Every donor was a Caucasian adult residing in Nashville, Tennessee, USA. Blood was obtained by leukapheresis, after which PBMCs were separated by Ficoll-Histopaque density gradient centrifugation and cryopreserved in liquid nitrogen vapor phase. Analytical flow cytometry was used to check the purity and quantity of every magnetically sorted T cell population. Genomic DNA was isolated from every sorted fraction and measured by UV absorbance on a Nanodrop 2000c.

A remark on this clone: The antigen it binds to is not known. No base qualities exist here, and no much larger clone lies one base off it. Other DNA variants within this sample encode the same CDR3.

The sequencing input was naive CD8+ T cells from PBMCs. This sample's cell subset or site label indicates: CD45RA+CCR7+. This receptor was identified in a man in his late teens or twenties in good health. Some clones in this sample may be carry-over from other donors' samples. The chain uses TRBV27 and TRBJ1-1, with a tentative D gene TRBD1 over 5 matching bases. The base sequence is TGTGCCAGCAGTCTCCAGGGGAACACTGAAGCTTTCTTT. It translates to CASSLQGNTEAFF.